The rows below give T cell receptor beta chains drawn from one sample of a study of CD8+ T cells in alopecia areata. Libraries were prepared by immunoSEQ multiplex PCR; TCRdb keeps only in-frame clonotypes and omits some of them. This table holds some 150,000 clones, about 54% found once. The sequences come from CD4+ T cells sorted from blood, collected at approximately week 60, from a patient treated with tofacitinib. The source is a human donor with alopecia areata. Both conserved end residues are part of each CDR3. D genes are given only for firm matches. Only part of the rows carry a size: once, few, many, or a class if the clone is expanded.

NA	TRBV7-9	NA	TRBJ1-6	TGTGCCAGCAGCCCCATAACAGGCAATTCACCCCTCCACTTT	CASSPITGNSPLHF
NA	TRBV30	TRBD1	TRBJ1-6	TGTGCCTGGAGTTCGGGACAGGGGAATTCACCCCTCCACTTT	CAWSSGQGNSPLHF
NA	TRBV11-3	TRBD1	TRBJ1-1	TGTGCCAGCAGCACGGACAGGGACACTGAAGCTTTCTTT	CASSTDRDTEAFF
NA	TRBV29-1	NA	TRBJ1-5	TGCAGCGTCGAAGAAAATAGCAATCAGCCCCAGCATTTT	CSVEENSNQPQHF
few	TRBV7-2	NA	TRBJ2-7	TGTGCCAGCAGCAACCGGGAATATATTCCCGAGCAGTACTTC	CASSNREYIPEQYF
NA	TRBV29-1	NA	TRBJ2-1	TGCAGCGTTGATGTTTGGGGAACGTACAATGAGCAGTTCTTC	CSVDVWGTYNEQFF
NA	TRBV6-5	TRBD1	TRBJ2-3	TGTGCCAGCAGTAGAGGGGGCAGGAGCACAGATACGCAGTATTTT	CASSRGGRSTDTQYF
few	TRBV30	NA	TRBJ2-5	TGTGCCTGGAGTTTGAGTATACTGGAGACCCAGTACTTC	CAWSLSILETQYF
NA	TRBV7-9	TRBD1	TRBJ1-2	TGTGCCAGCAGCCTAACAGGGGGCTCTGTTTATGGCTACACCTTC	CASSLTGGSVYGYTF
NA	TRBV15	NA	TRBJ2-5	TGTGCCACCAGCAGGGACAAAAAAGAGACCCAGTACTTC	CATSRDKKETQYF
NA	TRBV10-3	NA	TRBJ1-5	TGTGCCATCAGTGATCCGCATCAGCCCCAGCATTTT	CAISDPHQPQHF
NA	TRBV7-9	TRBD2	TRBJ2-5	TGTGCCAGCAGCTTACTAGCGGGGTACCAAGAGACCCAGTACTTC	CASSLLAGYQETQYF
NA	TRBV7-9	TRBD2	TRBJ2-3	TGTGCCAGCAGCCCGCGGACTAGGGCAGATACGCAGTATTTT	CASSPRTRADTQYF
NA	TRBV4-1	TRBD2	TRBJ2-7	TGCGCCAGCAAGACTAGCGAGAAGGGGTCCTACGAGCAGTACTTC	CASKTSEKGSYEQYF
NA	TRBV27	NA	TRBJ1-2	TGTGCCAGCAGTCAACGACGGGCTTCCTATGGCTACACCTTC	CASSQRRASYGYTF
NA	TRBV18	TRBD1	TRBJ2-3	TGTGCCAGCTCACCGCCCCGGGGACAGGGCCCCACAGATACGCAGTATTTT	CASSPPRGQGPTDTQYF
NA	TRBV6-5	NA	TRBJ1-2	TGTGCCAGCAGCCGAGGCTATGGCTACACCTTC	CASSRGYGYTF
NA	TRBV10-3	NA	TRBJ1-2	TGTGCCACCTACCGGGGCCGACTCTATGGCTACACCTTC	CATYRGRLYGYTF
NA	TRBV23-1	NA	TRBJ2-3	TGCGCCAGCAGTCAATGGCGCTTAACAGATACGCAGTATTTT	CASSQWRLTDTQYF
NA	TRBV15	NA	TRBJ2-1	TGTGCCACCAGCAGAGGATTCCAACTAAACAATGAGCAGTTCTTC	CATSRGFQLNNEQFF
NA	TRBV27	TRBD2	TRBJ2-1	TGTGCCAGCAGTTTGAACCTAGCGGGCGGGGTCATCAATGAGCAGTTCTTC	CASSLNLAGGVINEQFF
NA	TRBV29-1	TRBD1	TRBJ2-2	TGCAGCGTGCAACCCGGGACAGAGAACACCGGGGAGCTGTTTTTT	CSVQPGTENTGELFF
NA	TRBV20-1	NA	TRBJ2-5	TGCAGTGCTAGAGCGGGGACGACCCAGTACTTC	CSARAGTTQYF
NA	TRBV4-2	NA	TRBJ1-6	TGTGCCAGCAGCCAAGATGCGACAGGTACTAATTCACCCCTCCACTTT	CASSQDATGTNSPLHF
once	TRBV1	NA	TRBJ2-5	TGCACCAGCAGCCGACAGGGGGCCCAGGAGACCCAGTACTTC	CTSSRQGAQETQYF
NA	TRBV29-1	NA	TRBJ2-7	TGCAGCGTACTCGGCCACTCCTACGAGCAGTACTTC	CSVLGHSYEQYF
NA	TRBV30	NA	TRBJ1-2	TGTGCCTGGACGCCAAACTATGGCTACACCTTC	CAWTPNYGYTF
once	TRBV5-1	NA	TRBJ2-5	TGCGCCAGCTCGGCGGGGGCGGAGGAGACCCAGTACTTC	CASSAGAEETQYF
NA	TRBV30	NA	TRBJ1-1	TGTGCCTGGAGTGTAGTAAGAGGGAACACTGAAGCTTTCTTT	CAWSVVRGNTEAFF
NA	TRBV4-1	NA	TRBJ2-6	TGCGCCAGCAGCCAACAGGGTTCCAGGTCTGGGGCCAACGTCCTGACTTTC	CASSQQGSRSGANVLTF